The 5 T cell receptor beta chains below come from one sample, sequenced in a study of radiation and T cells in renal cell carcinoma. The protocol was immunoSEQ multiplex PCR, while the TCRdb copy is restricted to in-frame clones and leaves out a portion. The data contain more than 15,000 clones, roughly 50% of them singletons. Treatment given: 15 Gy SBRT to primary tumor, nephrectomy 4 weeks later. The sample was tumor tissue, taken from a patient whose treatment included radiotherapy and nephrectomy. These receptors all come from a woman aged 55-70 years with renal cell carcinoma.

The chain combines TRBV6-1 with TRBJ2-7; the match to TRBD1 covers 10 bases. Unmatched junction bases numbered 4, after V lost 6 bases and J lost 2 bases. The CDR3 is 14 residues long. The V gene's germline CDR1 is MNHNS and CDR2 SASEGT. CDR3 DNA: TGTGCCAGCAGGCCGGGACAGGGGACCTACGAGCAGTACTTC. Its protein is CASRPGQGTYEQYF.

This clone was found a few times. The gene calls are TRBV10-3 and TRBJ2-7, with 12 bases aligning to TRBD2. CDR1 and CDR2 (germline): ENHRY, SYGVKD. The CDR3 is made up of 13 amino acids. V gave up 10 bases and J gave up 3 bases; unmatched junction bases: 4. CDR3 loop: CATTTSGGYEQYF. CDR3 sequence (DNA): TGTGCCACAACGACTAGCGGGGGCTACGAGCAGTACTTC.

The J gene is TRBJ1-2, the V gene TRBV5-1, with 9 positions matching TRBD1. The CDR3 sequence is 13 residues long. Germline CDR1 SGHRS, CDR2 YFSETQ. Trimming cost V 3 bases and J 5 bases; bases outside gene matches: 2. In nucleotides, the CDR3 is TGCGCCAGCAGCTGGACAGGGGAATATGGCTACACCTTC. This codes for CASSWTGEYGYTF.

V usage is TRBV5-4 and J usage is TRBJ1-1; 7 bases align to TRBD1. CDR1 is SGHNT, CDR2 YYREEE, per germline (reference sequence). The CDR3 has 15 amino acids. Unmatched junction bases numbered 8, after V lost 2 bases and J lost 4 bases. As DNA, the CDR3 is TGTGCCAGCAGCTTTTCAGGGGGTGGGATCACTGAAGCTTTCTTT. Protein product: CASSFSGGGITEAFF. Supplemented by reference TRBV5-4 and TRBJ1-1, the full variable domain reads ETGVTQSPTHLIKTRGQQVTLRCSSQSGHNTVSWYQQALGQGPQFIFQYYREEENGRGNFPPRFSGLQFPNYSSELNVNALELDDSALYLCASSFSGGGITEAFFGQGTRLTVV.

The chain recombines TRBV19 with TRBJ1-2; maybe TRBD1 (5 bases). With 4 bases removed from V and 8 bases from J, the gap between germline ends came to 20 bases. The CDR3 runs 15 residues. Germline V gene sequence: CDR1 LNHDA, CDR2 SQIVND (reference sequence). CDR3 amino acids: CASSTTSDGSGGYTF. CDR3 DNA: TGTGCCAGTAGTACTACGTCGGACGGTTCAGGGGGCTACACCTTC.